The rows below give T cell receptor beta chains drawn from one sample of a study of STAT5B mutations in CD4+ large granular lymphocyte leukemia. Some clones are missing from TCRdb's copy, which holds only in-frame ones; the method was immunoSEQ multiplex PCR. The data hold tens of thousands of clones, with roughly 79% observed a single time. Specimen: CD4+ T cells from blood buffy coats. These receptors originate from a human donor in good health. CDR3s include the opening cysteine and the closing phenylalanine or tryptophan. A D gene is named only where the DNA matches it firmly. Clone size is given for some rows only: seen once, a few or many times, or a class if the clone is expanded.

14,-,-,TRBJ2-5,TRBV9,TGTGCCAGCAGCCCTTCAGGGTGGCAAGAGACCCAGTACTTC,CASSPSGWQETQYF
14,TRBD2,-,TRBJ2-2,TRBV10-2,TGCGCCAGCGGGACTAGCGGGATGACCGGGGAGCTGTTTTTT,CASGTSGMTGELFF
12,TRBD1,few,TRBJ1-2,TRBV18,TGTGCCAGCTCACTGGACAGGGCTGGCTACACCTTC,CASSLDRAGYTF
14,-,-,TRBJ2-7,TRBV5-6,TGTGCCAGCAGGGAGGCCCCGTTGAGCTACGAGCAGTACTTC,CASREAPLSYEQYF
13,-,-,TRBJ2-2,TRBV2,TGTGCCATCCTGGACGGTGACACCGGGGAGCTGTTTTTT,CAILDGDTGELFF
18,TRBD1,-,TRBJ1-5,TRBV27,TGTGCCAGCAGTTTAGTGGGGATACGAACAGGGGGGTCCCAGCCCCAGCATTTT,CASSLVGIRTGGSQPQHF
13,TRBD2,-,TRBJ2-1,TRBV14,TGTGCCAGCGGCCGGGGGGGGCCCCAGGAGCAGTTCTTC,CASGRGGPQEQFF
14,TRBD1,once,TRBJ2-4,TRBV5-6,TGTGCCAGCAGCTTACAGGGGCAACAAAACATTCAGTACTTC,CASSLQGQQNIQYF
16,TRBD2,-,TRBJ2-1,TRBV11-1,TGTGCCAGCAGCCCTCGGACTAGCGGGGGGTACAATGAGCAGTTCTTC,CASSPRTSGGYNEQFF
17,TRBD2,-,TRBJ2-3,TRBV9,TGTGCCAGCCAGAGGCTAGCGGGGGGGACGGGCACAGATACGCAGTATTTT,CASQRLAGGTGTDTQYF
15,-,-,TRBJ1-6,TRBV28,TGTGCCAGCAGTTTTGGGGACGCCAATAATTCACCCCTCCACTTT,CASSFGDANNSPLHF
17,-,-,TRBJ2-6,TRBV6-1,TGTGCCAGCAGTGTGAGGTTGGAGGGAGCTGGGGCCAACGTCCTGACTTTC,CASSVRLEGAGANVLTF
15,-,-,TRBJ1-1,TRBV28,TGTGCCAGCGCCTTGATTCGAGGGGCAAACACTGAAGCTTTCTTT,CASALIRGANTEAFF
14,-,-,TRBJ1-2,TRBV6-1,TGTGCCAGCAGTGAACATCGGGGACTTGGGGGCTACACCTTC,CASSEHRGLGGYTF
12,TRBD1,-,TRBJ2-4,TRBV2,TGTGCCAGCAGTCAGGGACAGGGTAGCAAGTACTTC,CASSQGQGSKYF
18,TRBD2,-,TRBJ2-3,TRBV5-1,TGCGCCAGCAGCTTGCTGGGACTAGCGGGGAGCTCGACAGATACGCAGTATTTT,CASSLLGLAGSSTDTQYF
15,-,-,TRBJ1-2,TRBV27,TGTGCCAGCAGTCTCAGAGGCGGGGGCAGCTATGGCTACACCTTC,CASSLRGGGSYGYTF
16,TRBD1,-,TRBJ2-3,TRBV4-1,TGCGCCAGCAGCCAAGTGAGGGACAGGGGTAGGGGTACGCAGTATTTT,CASSQVRDRGRGTQYF
13,-,once,TRBJ1-1,TRBV7-8,TGTGCCAGCAGCTTGACAGGGAACACTGAAGCTTTCTTT,CASSLTGNTEAFF
14,-,-,TRBJ2-7,TRBV2,TGTGCCAGCAGTCTCAGGGAGGTCTCGGGCGAGCAGTACTTC,CASSLREVSGEQYF
15,TRBD1,-,TRBJ1-3,TRBV11-2,TGTGCCAGCAGGTTACAGGGGGCACCTGGAAACACCATATATTTT,CASRLQGAPGNTIYF
17,-,-,TRBJ2-7,TRBV18,TGTGCCAGCTCACCAGCCTCCCGAGGGGGAGGGTCCTACGAGCAGTACTTC,CASSPASRGGGSYEQYF
14,-,-,TRBJ2-5,TRBV21-1,TGTGCCAGCAGCACGGGACAGGACAGAGAGACCCAGTACTTC,CASSTGQDRETQYF
16,-,-,TRBJ1-4,TRBV28,TGTGCCAGCAGTTTAATGGGCAGGGGAACTAATGAAAAACTGTTTTTT,CASSLMGRGTNEKLFF
14,-,-,TRBJ2-3,TRBV10-3,TGTGCCATCACGGGCGGGCTGGGCACAGATACGCAGTATTTT,CAITGGLGTDTQYF
19,TRBD1,-,TRBJ1-5,TRBV4-1,TGCGCCAGCAGCCAAACGACCGGGACAGGGGACGTTAGCAATCAGCCCCAGCATTTT,CASSQTTGTGDVSNQPQHF
16,TRBD2,-,TRBJ2-5,TRBV5-8,TGTGCCAGCAGCTTGGACGGGACTAGCGGAAAAGAGACCCAGTACTTC,CASSLDGTSGKETQYF
16,TRBD1,-,TRBJ2-1,TRBV11-2,TGTGCCAGCAGCTTATTCGGGACAGGAGATTACAATGAGCAGTTCTTC,CASSLFGTGDYNEQFF
15,-,-,TRBJ1-4,TRBV6-6,TGTGCCAGCAGTTACGCCGGCAGGCCTAATGAAAAACTGTTTTTT,CASSYAGRPNEKLFF
13,-,-,TRBJ1-5,TRBV7-2,TGTGCCAGCAGCTTAGATTTCAATCAGCCCCAGCATTTT,CASSLDFNQPQHF
15,TRBD1,-,TRBJ2-7,TRBV7-6,TGTGCCAGCAGCACCCGACAGGGGGCGTCCTACGAGCAGTACTTC,CASSTRQGASYEQYF
16,-,-,TRBJ2-1,TRBV4-3,TGCGCCAGCAGCCAAGCCCCCGAGGCTACATACAATGAGCAGTTCTTC,CASSQAPEATYNEQFF
18,-,-,TRBJ2-3,TRBV7-2,TGTGCCAGCAGCCTTCCTACTAAAAGCGGAGCCCGCACAGATACGCAGTATTTT,CASSLPTKSGARTDTQYF
17,TRBD2,-,TRBJ2-1,TRBV4-2,TGTGCCAGCAGCCAAGAGGCTAGCGGGGGGTTATACAATGAGCAGTTCTTC,CASSQEASGGLYNEQFF
20,TRBD1,-,TRBJ2-1,TRBV6-1,TGTGCCAGCAGTGGTCGTCAGGGACAGGGACAATTTTCCTCCTACAATGAGCAGTTCTTC,CASSGRQGQGQFSSYNEQFF
17,-,-,TRBJ1-2,TRBV9,TGTGCCAGCAGCGTGGTGGCGACGAGTCCCGCAGGGAATGGCTACACCTTC,CASSVVATSPAGNGYTF
14,-,-,TRBJ2-5,TRBV27,TGTGCCAGCAGTTTCCCTGGACAGCAAGAGACCCAGTACTTC,CASSFPGQQETQYF
11,-,-,TRBJ2-5,TRBV11-3,TGTGCCACTGCGGGGATGGAGACCCAGTACTTC,CATAGMETQYF
15,-,few,TRBJ1-1,TRBV14,TGTGCCAGCAGCCGGTATTTAGGGACGGGCTATGAAGCTTTCTTT,CASSRYLGTGYEAFF
13,-,few,TRBJ1-2,TRBV18,TGTGCCAGCTCCACGGACGGACCTTATGGCTACACCTTC,CASSTDGPYGYTF
15,TRBD1,-,TRBJ2-4,TRBV6-4,TGTGCCAGCAGTGACGAGGCAGGGGGAAAAAACATTCAGTACTTC,CASSDEAGGKNIQYF
13,-,-,TRBJ2-1,TRBV30,TGTGCCTGGGCCGGGAGTACCTACAATGAGCAGTTCTTC,CAWAGSTYNEQFF
15,-,-,TRBJ1-5,TRBV19,TGTGCCTCTACCCATCGAGGGACGAGCAATCAGCCCCAGCATTTT,CASTHRGTSNQPQHF
16,TRBD1,-,TRBJ1-2,TRBV6-6,TGTGCCAGCAGAACCGGACAGGGGCAAGCTAACTATGGCTACACCTTC,CASRTGQGQANYGYTF
15,-,few,TRBJ2-7,TRBV9,TGTGCCAGCAGCCCCCGGCAGGGGGAGGCCTACGAGCAGTACTTC,CASSPRQGEAYEQYF
15,-,-,TRBJ1-5,TRBV6-1,TGTGCCAGCAGTCCGACAGCGGATCGGGATCAGCCCCAGCATTTT,CASSPTADRDQPQHF
13,-,-,TRBJ1-1,TRBV2,TGTGCCAGCAGTGAAAGGGGGGGGACTGAAGCTTTCTTT,CASSERGGTEAFF